This T cell receptor beta chain was identified during a study of blood T cells in healthy people across ages. Study conclusions and caveats: Relative to aged donors, long-lived donors carried more naive CD4+ cells and displayed higher diversity.

In its sample, this clonotype was seen a few times. What it binds is unknown. The germline V gene encodes CDR1 SNHLY and CDR2 FYNNEI. The CDR3 consists of 13 residues. V shed 3 bases and J 6 bases; nucleotides not matched to a gene: 5. In each sample, at least 6.5 million PBMCs were isolated. Through a sample-barcoded 5' primer and a J-beta primer mix, a second PCR was run for roughly 6 to 12 cycles. Via MiXCR, TCRdb re-called the 5' RACE reads, giving one row per CDR3 protein. The data show about 1 million distinct CDR3 sequences, under 55% seen once. The sequenced material came from blood. The TCR originated in a woman aged 55-70 years in good health. The chain recombines TRBV2 with TRBJ2-7, with 7 bases matching TRBD1. The CDR3: CASSDWTGGEQYF. Here the CDR3 DNA reads TGTGCCAGCAGTGATTGGACAGGCGGCGAGCAGTACTTC.